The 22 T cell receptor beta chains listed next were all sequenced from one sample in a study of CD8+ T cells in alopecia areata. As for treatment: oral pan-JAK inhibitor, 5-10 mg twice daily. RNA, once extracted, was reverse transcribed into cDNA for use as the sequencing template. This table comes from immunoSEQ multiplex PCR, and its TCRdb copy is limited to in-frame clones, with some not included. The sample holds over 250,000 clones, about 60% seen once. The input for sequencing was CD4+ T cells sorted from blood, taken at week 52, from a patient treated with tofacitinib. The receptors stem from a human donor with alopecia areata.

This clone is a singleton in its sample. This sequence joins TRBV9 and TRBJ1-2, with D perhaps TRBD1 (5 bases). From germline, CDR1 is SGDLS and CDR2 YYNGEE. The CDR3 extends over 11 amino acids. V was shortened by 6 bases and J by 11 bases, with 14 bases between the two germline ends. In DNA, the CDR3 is TGTGCCAGCACCCGGGGACCCAGGTACACCTTC. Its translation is CASTRGPRYTF.

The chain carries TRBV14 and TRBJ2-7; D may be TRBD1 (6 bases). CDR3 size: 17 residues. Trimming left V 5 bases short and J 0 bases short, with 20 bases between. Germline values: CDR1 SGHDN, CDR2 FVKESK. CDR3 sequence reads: CASSTTAGTRSSYEQYF. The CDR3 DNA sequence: TGTGCCAGCAGCACTACAGCCGGGACACGCAGCTCCTACGAGCAGTACTTC.

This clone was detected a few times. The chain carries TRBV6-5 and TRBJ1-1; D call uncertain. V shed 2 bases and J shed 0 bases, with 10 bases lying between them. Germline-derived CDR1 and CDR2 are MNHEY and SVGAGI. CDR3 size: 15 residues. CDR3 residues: CASSYAVSMNTEAFF. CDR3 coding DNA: TGTGCCAGCAGTTACGCGGTCAGTATGAACACTGAAGCTTTCTTT.

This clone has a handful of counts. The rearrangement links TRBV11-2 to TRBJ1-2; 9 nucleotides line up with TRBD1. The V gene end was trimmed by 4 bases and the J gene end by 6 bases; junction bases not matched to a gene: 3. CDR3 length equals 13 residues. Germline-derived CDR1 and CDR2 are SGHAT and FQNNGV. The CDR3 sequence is CASSWTGDDGYTF. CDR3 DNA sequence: TGTGCCAGCAGCTGGACAGGGGACGATGGCTACACCTTC.

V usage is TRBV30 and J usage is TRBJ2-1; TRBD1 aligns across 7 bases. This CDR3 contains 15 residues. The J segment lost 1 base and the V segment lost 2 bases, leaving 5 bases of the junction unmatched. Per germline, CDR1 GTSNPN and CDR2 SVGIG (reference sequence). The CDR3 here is CAWSNDRASYNEQFF. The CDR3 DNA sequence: TGTGCCTGGAGTAACGACAGGGCATCCTACAATGAGCAGTTCTTC.

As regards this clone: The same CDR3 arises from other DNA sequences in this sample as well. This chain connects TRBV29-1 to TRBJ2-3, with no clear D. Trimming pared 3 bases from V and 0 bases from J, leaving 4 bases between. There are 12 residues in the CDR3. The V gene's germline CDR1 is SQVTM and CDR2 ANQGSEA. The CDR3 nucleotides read TGCAGCGTTGAGGAGAGCACAGATACGCAGTATTTT. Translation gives CSVEESTDTQYF.

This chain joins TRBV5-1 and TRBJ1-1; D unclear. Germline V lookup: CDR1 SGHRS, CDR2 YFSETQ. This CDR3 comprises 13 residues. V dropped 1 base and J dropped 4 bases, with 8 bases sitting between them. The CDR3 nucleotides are TGCGCCAGCAGCTTGCGAGGGCCCACTGAAGCTTTCTTT. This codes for CASSLRGPTEAFF.

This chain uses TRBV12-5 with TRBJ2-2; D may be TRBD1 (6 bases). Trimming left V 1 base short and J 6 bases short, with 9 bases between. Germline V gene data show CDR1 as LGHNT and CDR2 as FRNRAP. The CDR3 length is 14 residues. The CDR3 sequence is CASGLGDRPGELFF. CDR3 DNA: TGTGCTAGTGGTTTGGGCGACAGGCCCGGGGAGCTGTTTTTT.

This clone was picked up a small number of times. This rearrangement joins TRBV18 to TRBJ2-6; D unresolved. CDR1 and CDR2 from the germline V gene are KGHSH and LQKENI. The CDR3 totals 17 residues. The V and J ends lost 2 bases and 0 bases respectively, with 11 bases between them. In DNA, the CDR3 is TGTGCCAGCTCACCAGGGGTCCCTTCCTCTGGGGCCAACGTCCTGACTTTC. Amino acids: CASSPGVPSSGANVLTF.

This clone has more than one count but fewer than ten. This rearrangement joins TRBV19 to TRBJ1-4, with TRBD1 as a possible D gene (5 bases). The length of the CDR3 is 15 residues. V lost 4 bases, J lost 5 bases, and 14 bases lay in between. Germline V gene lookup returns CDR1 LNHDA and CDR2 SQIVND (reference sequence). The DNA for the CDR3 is TGTGCCAGTAGTACCGGCCCTGGGGCGAATGAAAAACTGTTTTTT. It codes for CASSTGPGANEKLFF.

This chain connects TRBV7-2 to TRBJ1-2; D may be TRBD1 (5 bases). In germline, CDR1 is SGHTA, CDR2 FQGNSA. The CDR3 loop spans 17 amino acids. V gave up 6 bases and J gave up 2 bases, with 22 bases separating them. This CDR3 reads CASSPRSTTDRNYGYTF. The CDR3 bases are TGTGCCAGCAGTCCTAGATCAACGACAGACCGAAACTATGGCTACACCTTC.

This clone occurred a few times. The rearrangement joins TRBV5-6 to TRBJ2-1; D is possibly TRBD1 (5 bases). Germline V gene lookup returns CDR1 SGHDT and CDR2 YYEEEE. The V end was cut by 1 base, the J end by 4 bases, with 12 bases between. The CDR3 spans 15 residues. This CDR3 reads CASSLLQAGYNEQFF. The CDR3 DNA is TGTGCCAGCAGCTTGTTACAGGCCGGTTACAATGAGCAGTTCTTC.

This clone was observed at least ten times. CDR3 bases: TGTGCCAGCAGCCTCGAGGGGGGGGCCGCCGAGCAGTACTTC. Translating gives CASSLEGGAAEQYF. The chain carries TRBV11-2 and TRBJ2-7, with a weak D call TRBD2 (7 bases). This CDR3 is 14 amino acids long. V was trimmed by 5 bases and J by 6 bases, leaving 17 bases between them. Germline V gene lookup returns CDR1 SGHAT and CDR2 FQNNGV.

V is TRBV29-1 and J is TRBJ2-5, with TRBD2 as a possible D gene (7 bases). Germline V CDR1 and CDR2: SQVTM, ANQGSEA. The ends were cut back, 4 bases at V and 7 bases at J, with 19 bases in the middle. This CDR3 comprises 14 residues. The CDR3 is CSVGPLGGPGTQYF. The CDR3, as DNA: TGCAGCGTTGGCCCCCTCGGGGGGCCTGGGACCCAGTACTTC.

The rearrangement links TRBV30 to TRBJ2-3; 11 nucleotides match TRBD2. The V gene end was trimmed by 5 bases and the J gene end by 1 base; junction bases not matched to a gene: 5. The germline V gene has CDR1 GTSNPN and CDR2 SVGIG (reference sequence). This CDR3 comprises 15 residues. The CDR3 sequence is CAWAPGLAGTDTQYF. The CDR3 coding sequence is TGTGCCTGGGCCCCGGGACTAGCGGGCACAGATACGCAGTATTTT.

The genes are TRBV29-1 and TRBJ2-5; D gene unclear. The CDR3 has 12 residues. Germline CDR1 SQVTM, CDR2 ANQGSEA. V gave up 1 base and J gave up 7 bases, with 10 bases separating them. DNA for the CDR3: TGCAGCGTTGAAGGAACCGCCCGGACCCAGTACTTC. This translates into CSVEGTARTQYF.

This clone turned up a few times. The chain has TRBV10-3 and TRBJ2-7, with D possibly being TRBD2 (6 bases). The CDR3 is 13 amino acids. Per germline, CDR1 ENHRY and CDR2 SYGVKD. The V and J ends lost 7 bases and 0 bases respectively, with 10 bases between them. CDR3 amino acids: CAIMDGSSYEQYF. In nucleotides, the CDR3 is TGTGCCATCATGGACGGGAGCTCCTACGAGCAGTACTTC.

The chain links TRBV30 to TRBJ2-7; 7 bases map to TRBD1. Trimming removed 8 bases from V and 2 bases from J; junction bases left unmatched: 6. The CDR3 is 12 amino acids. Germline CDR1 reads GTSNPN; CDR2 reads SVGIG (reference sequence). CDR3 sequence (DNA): TGTGCCGGAAGGGGGCGTACCTACGAGCAGTACTTC. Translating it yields CAGRGRTYEQYF.

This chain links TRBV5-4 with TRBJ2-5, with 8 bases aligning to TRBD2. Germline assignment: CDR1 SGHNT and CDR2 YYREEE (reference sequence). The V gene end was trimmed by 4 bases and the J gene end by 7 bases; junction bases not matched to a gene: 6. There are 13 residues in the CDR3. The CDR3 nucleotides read TGTGCCAGCAGCCTGGGACTAGAAGGGACCCAGTACTTC. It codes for CASSLGLEGTQYF.

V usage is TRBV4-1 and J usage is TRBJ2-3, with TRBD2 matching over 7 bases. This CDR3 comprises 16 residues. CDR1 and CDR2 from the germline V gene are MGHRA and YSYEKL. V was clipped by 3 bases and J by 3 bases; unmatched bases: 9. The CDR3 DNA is TGCGCCAGCAGCCATCGACGGGGAGGGAGAACAGATACGCAGTATTTT. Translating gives CASSHRRGGRTDTQYF.

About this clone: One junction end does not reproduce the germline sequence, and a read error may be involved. This CDR3 reads CSVEGRANTGELFF. The DNA for the CDR3 is TGCAGCGTGGAAGGCAGGGCTAACACCGGGGAGCTGTTTTTT. This chain connects TRBV29-1 to TRBJ2-2; the D gene is possibly TRBD1 (5 bases). The germline gives CDR1 SQVTM, CDR2 ANQGSEA. The CDR3 runs to 14 residues.

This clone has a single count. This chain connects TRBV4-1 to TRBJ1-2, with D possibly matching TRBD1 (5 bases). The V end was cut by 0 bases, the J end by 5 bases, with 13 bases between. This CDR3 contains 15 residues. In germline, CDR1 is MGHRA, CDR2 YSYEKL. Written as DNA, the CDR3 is TGCGCCAGCAGCCAAGATCCCGGGGGTTGGTATGGCTACACCTTC. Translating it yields CASSQDPGGWYGYTF.